This record covers a single T cell receptor beta chain. This clone was picked up one time. The specificity of this receptor is unknown. Base qualities are missing; no much larger clone stands one base away. This specimen belongs to a study of T cell responses to AZD1222 COVID-19 vaccine (dated by TCRdb to about 2021). Regarding the research as a whole: TCR sequencing was performed for over 230 trial participants, of whom roughly 200 were given two doses of AZD1222 and approximately 25 were given two doses of MenACWY control vaccine. Trial participants were enrolled into age subgroups of 18-55, 56-69 and 70-plus years, which contained roughly 150, 30 and 60 TCR-sequenced participants, respectively.

The CDR3 regions of human TCRbeta chains were subjected to immunosequencing. As for how the authors treated the data: TCRs in the repertoires were matched against a reference library of SARS-CoV-2-specific TCRs that had been generated with the MIRA antigen-specificity platform. Breadth meant the fraction of unique TCRs that were SARS-CoV-2-associated, whereas depth meant the fraction of total T cells that were SARS-CoV-2-associated. Using the MIRA data, each spike-specific TCR was assigned both to the spike region to which the TCR was reactive and to a CD4 or CD8 class. Log10-transformed breadth and depth values were compared by one-way ANOVA with Sidak's multiple comparisons tests. In TCRdb, the immuneACCESS table is reduced to in-frame sequences with V and J assigned. These tables do not hold every clone; where another copy was compared, an unresolved V gene accounts for under half, and the others remain unexplained. V and J calls plus clone size are reproduced from that table; the DNA served to infer D and trimming. The sample table lists about 180,000 clones, around 94% of them with a count of one. 1.6% of the sample belongs to the ten largest clones.

The time point label, as the study defines it: about 28 days (+/-7) after the second vaccine dose. AZD1222 recipients whose second dose came at about 4 weeks and those whose second dose came at about 12 weeks were combined into one group, since spike-specific TCR depth and breadth did not differ between the two schedules. Vaccinee samples came from UK trials COV001 and COV002, including a single-blind randomized controlled phase 2/3 trial of AZD1222 (ChAdOx1 nCoV-19) in healthy adults. For TCRbeta chain sequencing, PBMC samples were collected from trial participants at day 0 and at day 28 after the second dose. What the authors observed across the whole study: Participants were mostly white British, with more females than males. The authors suggested clonal diversity may have been underestimated. Epitopes outside the regions mutated in the B.1.351 and B.1.1.7 variants were reportedly recognized by nearly half of the unique spike-specific TCRs. Conclusions about previously exposed vaccinees are limited, since just five or six AZD1222 recipients were seropositive for SARS-CoV-2 at baseline. In the small 56-69-year group, the increase in depth fell short of significance, most likely because of low power. The whole spike protein was spanned by vaccine-associated CD4 TCRs, and dominant responses were seen in regions 160-218 and 743-854. A significant rise in spike-specific TCR breadth and depth was observed after two AZD1222 doses relative to day 0 and relative to MenACWY recipients. Because no samples from the day 14 peak response were available, repertoires could be characterized only after the peak T cell response.

Germline trimming: 11 bases from V, 0 bases from J; junction bases outside gene matches: 3. CDR1 and CDR2 were assigned from the germline V gene as ENHRY and SYGVKD. The CDR3 measures 13 amino acids from cysteine to phenylalanine. Only the CDR3 region is kept as DNA, spanning 39 bases read in frame from base 1. Sequenced material: peripheral blood, taken 28 days after the second AZD1222 dose. This receptor chain uses TRBV10-3 and TRBJ1-2; TRBD1 matches 10 bases in the middle. The receptor's source is an adult who received the AZD1222 COVID-19 vaccine. The sequence in DNA is TGTGCCCACGGGACAGGGGCTAACTATGGCTACACCTTC. Translated, this gives CAHGTGANYGYTF.